Given below is one T cell receptor beta chain in context. This entry comes from a study of control samples from healthy donors and cancer patients. Here immunoSEQ multiplex PCR was the method, and the copy in TCRdb shows in-frame clones only, minus some. Among roughly 120,000 clones listed, just under 90% were seen once. The V gene's germline CDR1 is SGHNT and CDR2 YENEEA. V was cut by 0 bases and J by 7 bases, with 13 bases left in between. There are 14 residues in the CDR3. This TCR was sampled from a man under 40 in good health. The gene calls are TRBV11-3 and TRBJ2-7; D possibly corresponds to TRBD2 (5 bases). The source material was blood. The chain's CDR3 is CASSLDFTSQEQYF. The CDR3 DNA reads as TGTGCCAGCAGCTTAGATTTCACTAGTCAAGAGCAGTACTTC.